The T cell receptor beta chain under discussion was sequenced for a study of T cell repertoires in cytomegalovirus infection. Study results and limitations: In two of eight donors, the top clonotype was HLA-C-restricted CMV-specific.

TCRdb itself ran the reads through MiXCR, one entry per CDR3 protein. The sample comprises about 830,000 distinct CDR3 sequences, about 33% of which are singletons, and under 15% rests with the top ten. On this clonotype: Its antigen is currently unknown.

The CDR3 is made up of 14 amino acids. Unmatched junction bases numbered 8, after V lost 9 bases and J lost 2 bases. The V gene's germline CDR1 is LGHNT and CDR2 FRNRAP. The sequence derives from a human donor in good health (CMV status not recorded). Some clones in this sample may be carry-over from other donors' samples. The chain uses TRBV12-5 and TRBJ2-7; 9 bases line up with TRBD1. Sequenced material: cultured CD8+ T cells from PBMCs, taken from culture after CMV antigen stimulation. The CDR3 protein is CASTRTGATYEQYF. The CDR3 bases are TGTGCTAGCACTCGGACAGGGGCTACCTACGAGCAGTACTTC.